These 21 T cell receptor beta chains came from one sample sequenced in a study of neurological immune-mediated disorders. TCRdb itself ran the 5' RACE reads through MiXCR, one entry per CDR3 protein. Of 80,000 to 95,000 distinct CDR3 sequences in the sample, 3% to 4% were seen once. The material sequenced was PBMCs. These receptors were obtained from a woman aged 50 to 60 with multiple sclerosis.

This clonotype was seen many times. The V gene is TRBV5-6, the J gene TRBJ2-5; 11 nucleotides agree with TRBD2. CDR3 length: 17 residues. V lost 1 base, J lost 3 bases, and 8 bases stayed unmatched. Germline CDR1 is SGHDT and CDR2 is YYEEEE. This CDR3 reads CASSLRLAGSEKETQYF. The CDR3 nucleotides are TGTGCCAGCAGCTTGCGACTAGCGGGGAGCGAGAAAGAGACCCAGTACTTC. Full variable domain (remainder filled in from reference TRBV5-6 and TRBJ2-5): DAGVTQSPTHLIKTRGQQVTLRCSPKSGHDTVSWYQQALGQGPQFIFQYYEEEERQRGNFPDRFSGHQFPNYSSELNVNALLLGDSALYLCASSLRLAGSEKETQYFGPGTRLLVL.

V gene TRBV5-1 combines with J gene TRBJ2-3; a weak D match, TRBD2 (5 bases). This CDR3 comprises 16 residues. The V gene lost 0 bases and the J gene lost 5 bases, with 16 bases spanning the gap. Germline CDR1 SGHRS, CDR2 YFSETQ. The CDR3 reads CASSLAARPAVDTQYF. The CDR3 DNA is TGCGCCAGCAGCTTGGCTGCCCGCCCAGCGGTAGATACGCAGTATTTT.

This clonotype was seen ten or more times. This sequence joins TRBV11-2 and TRBJ2-7; D gene unclear. Trimming removed 3 bases from V and 3 bases from J, with 12 bases in between. In germline, CDR1 is SGHAT, CDR2 FQNNGV. This CDR3 region has 14 residues. The CDR3 spells CASSFNPLDYEQYF. CDR3 nucleotides: TGTGCCAGCAGCTTTAATCCCCTAGACTACGAGCAGTACTTC.

This clonotype was seen ten or more times. V and J are TRBV27 and TRBJ1-5; D call uncertain. This CDR3 is 14 amino acids long. The V and J ends lost 0 bases and 4 bases respectively, with 7 bases between them. CDR1 MNHEY and CDR2 SMNVEV come from the germline V gene (reference sequence). DNA for the CDR3: TGTGCCAGCAGTTTATCGACGGTTAATCAGCCCCAGCATTTT. Its protein is CASSLSTVNQPQHF.

This clonotype has at least ten counts. V gene TRBV24-1 combines with J gene TRBJ2-1; 7 bases are shared with TRBD2. The CDR3 covers 14 residues. The V gene end was trimmed by 9 bases and the J gene end by 0 bases; junction bases not matched to a gene: 4. Germline lookup yields CDR1 KGHDR and CDR2 SFDVKD. DNA for the CDR3: TGTGCCACCGCGCGGGGGAGCTCCTACAATGAGCAGTTCTTC. It yields the protein CATARGSSYNEQFF.

This clonotype showed up many times. The V call is TRBV5-1, the J call TRBJ2-2; D is ambiguous. V lost 4 bases and J 4 bases, leaving 14 bases between the germline ends. In germline, CDR1 is SGHRS, CDR2 YFSETQ. This CDR3 spans 15 amino acids. The CDR3 region has the DNA TGCGCCAGCAGCCTCACAATATATGGCACCGGGGAGCTGTTTTTT. This gives the protein CASSLTIYGTGELFF.

Comments on this clonotype: It may be a read error: a sequence one base away is much more abundant. This chain uses TRBV7-6 with TRBJ2-1, with a possible D match to TRBD2 (6 bases). Germline V gene lookup returns CDR1 SGHVS and CDR2 FNYEAQ. Trimming pared 5 bases from V and 8 bases from J, leaving 16 bases between. The CDR3 has 14 amino acids. The CDR3 region is CASSRAGHLDEQFF. The DNA for the CDR3 is TGTGCCAGCAGCAGGGCGGGGCACTTGGATGAGCAGTTCTTC.

This clonotype was recorded many times. The chain recombines TRBV5-5 with TRBJ2-7; TRBD2 aligns across 8 bases. V was pared by 1 base and J by 3 bases, with 6 bases of the junction left unmatched. This CDR3 spans 15 amino acids. CDR1 and CDR2 (germline): SGHKS, YYEKEE (reference sequence). CDR3 sequence: CASSLISGGLYEQYF. DNA of the CDR3: TGTGCCAGCAGCTTGATCTCGGGGGGGCTCTACGAGCAGTACTTC.

This clonotype was recorded at least ten times. The J gene is TRBJ2-3, the V gene TRBV2, with TRBD1 matching over 10 bases. Germline V gives CDR1 SNHLY, CDR2 FYNNEI. The trim removed 6 bases at V and 7 bases at J, leaving 10 bases unmatched. The CDR3 loop spans 15 amino acids. CDR3 in amino acids: CASRGARDRGHTQYF. In DNA form, the CDR3 reads TGTGCCAGCAGAGGGGCCCGGGACAGGGGCCATACGCAGTATTTT.

V usage is TRBV14 and J usage is TRBJ2-4; 9 bases are shared with TRBD2. The V gene's germline CDR1 is SGHDN and CDR2 FVKESK. Trimming cost V 2 bases and J 3 bases; bases outside gene matches: 11. The CDR3 covers 18 residues. CDR3 sequence: CASSQTAGGNLDKNIQYF. CDR3 in DNA: TGTGCCAGCAGCCAAACGGCGGGGGGGAACTTAGACAAAAACATTCAGTACTTC. Full variable domain (remainder filled in from reference TRBV14 and TRBJ2-4): EAGVTQFPSHSVIEKGQTVTLRCDPISGHDNLYWYRRVMGKEIKFLLHFVKESKQDESGMPNNRFLAERTGGTYSTLKVQPAELEDSGVYFCASSQTAGGNLDKNIQYFGAGTRLSVL.

This chain joins TRBV20-1 and TRBJ2-3; D is unresolved. CDR3 size: 14 residues. Germline CDR1 is DFQATT and CDR2 is SNEGSKA (reference sequence). Trimming cost V 0 bases and J 1 base, with 8 bases left between them. The CDR3 here is CSARDTLGTDTQYF. In nucleotides, the CDR3 is TGCAGTGCTAGAGACACCCTGGGCACAGATACGCAGTATTTT.

This clonotype was detected ten times or more. V is TRBV20-1 and J is TRBJ1-2; D unclear. Germline V gene lookup returns CDR1 DFQATT and CDR2 SNEGSKA (reference sequence). With 2 bases removed from V and 8 bases from J, the gap between germline ends came to 21 bases. The CDR3 runs 15 residues. CDR3 coding DNA: TGCAGTGCTAGAAATAAATACGTTGGTCGGGGAGGCTACACCTTC. This gives the protein CSARNKYVGRGGYTF.

This clonotype appeared a few times. A much larger clone is a single base away; this may be a read error. The chain is built from TRBV20-1 and TRBJ2-7; perhaps D is TRBD1 or TRBD2 (5 bases each). Germline loops: CDR1 DFQATT, CDR2 SNEGSKA (reference sequence). CDR3 length equals 14 residues. Trimming shortened V by 5 bases and J by 2 bases, and 16 bases separated the two germline ends. CDR3 nucleotide sequence: TGCAGTGCTCAATCGGGAAAGGGGACCTACGAGCAGTACTTC. Amino acids: CSAQSGKGTYEQYF.

This clonotype appeared many times. The V call is TRBV7-2, the J call TRBJ2-1; 8 bases map to TRBD1. The CDR3 covers 18 residues. The germline V gene encodes CDR1 SGHTA and CDR2 FQGNSA. V lost 1 base, J lost 6 bases, and 14 bases stayed unmatched. As DNA, the CDR3 is TGTGCCAGCAGCTTAGTAGTTTCCTGGACAGGGTTATCCAATGAGCAGTTCTTC. The encoded protein is CASSLVVSWTGLSNEQFF. Based on the CDR3 plus reference TRBV7-2 and TRBJ2-1, the full variable domain is GAGVSQSPSNKVTEKGKDVELRCDPISGHTALYWYRQSLGQGLEFLIYFQGNSAPDKSGLPSDRFSAERTGGSVSTLTIQRTQQEDSAVYLCASSLVVSWTGLSNEQFFGPGTRLTVL.

Ten or more counts support this clonotype. The J gene is TRBJ2-3, the V gene TRBV7-2; unclear D gene. The CDR3 totals 14 residues. Trimming stripped 5 bases from V and 1 base from J, with 10 bases between. Per the germline V gene, CDR1 is SGHTA and CDR2 is FQGNSA. The CDR3 spells CASSQGTGTDTQYF. In DNA, the CDR3 is TGTGCCAGCAGCCAAGGTACAGGCACAGATACGCAGTATTTT. Combining the CDR3 with reference TRBV7-2 and TRBJ2-3 gives the whole variable domain GAGVSQSPSNKVTEKGKDVELRCDPISGHTALYWYRQSLGQGLEFLIYFQGNSAPDKSGLPSDRFSAERTGGSVSTLTIQRTQQEDSAVYLCASSQGTGTDTQYFGPGTRLTVL.

This clonotype was detected many times. The chain recombines TRBV25-1 with TRBJ1-2; no clear D gene. Germline loops: CDR1 MGHDK, CDR2 SYGVNS. The ends were cut back, 6 bases at V and 2 bases at J, with 7 bases in the middle. CDR3 length: 12 amino acids. In DNA form, the CDR3 reads TGTGCCAGCAGCGAGAGAAACTATGGCTACACCTTC. Translating gives CASSERNYGYTF.

There are many counts of this clonotype. The chain links TRBV6-6 to TRBJ1-4; D call uncertain. Germline-derived CDR1 and CDR2 are MNHNY and SVGAGI (reference sequence). The V end lost 6 bases, the J end lost 5 bases, and 7 bases lay between the germline ends. The CDR3 extends over 12 amino acids. CDR3 DNA: TGTGCCAGCAGAGGGAAAAATGAAAAACTGTTTTTT. The encoded protein is CASRGKNEKLFF.

At least ten counts were recorded for this clonotype. V and J are TRBV12-3 or TRBV12-4 and TRBJ1-4; no firm D call. Trimming pared 5 bases from V and 8 bases from J, leaving 15 bases between. There are 14 residues in the CDR3. This chain's CDR3 is CASSPGNRLEKLFF. Here the CDR3 DNA reads TGTGCCAGCAGTCCTGGGAATAGGCTAGAAAAACTGTTTTTT.

Many counts were recorded for this clonotype. The chain has TRBV10-3 and TRBJ2-3; TRBD2 is a possible D gene (5 bases). Germline-derived CDR1 and CDR2 are ENHRY and SYGVKD. Trimming took off 3 bases at V and 1 base at J, with 11 bases between the two ends. The CDR3 spans 15 residues. CDR3 in DNA: TGTGCCATCAGTGATTCGGGGTTAGGCACAGATACGCAGTATTTT. Protein sequence: CAISDSGLGTDTQYF.

In this sample, this clonotype turned up a few times. The junction and the germline gene differ at one end; a read error may be behind it. V usage is TRBV3-1 and J usage is TRBJ2-7; D not certain. The CDR3 runs 12 residues. Germline V CDR1 and CDR2: LGHDT, YNNKEL (reference sequence). In DNA form, the CDR3 reads TGTGACAGCAGCAAAGGACCCTACGAGCAGTACTTC. This encodes CDSSKGPYEQYF.

This clonotype showed up many times. This chain links TRBV15 with TRBJ1-2; D is unclear. The germline V gene has CDR1 LNHNV and CDR2 YYDKDF (reference sequence). The CDR3 extends over 13 amino acids. The V end lost 1 base, the J end lost 4 bases, and 7 bases lay between the germline ends. The CDR3 protein is CATSRGEFYGYTF. As DNA, the CDR3 is TGTGCCACCAGCAGAGGGGAGTTCTATGGCTACACCTTC. Variable domain in full (rest from reference TRBV15 and TRBJ1-2): DAMVIQNPRYQVTQFGKPVTLSCSQTLNHNVMYWYQQKSSQAPKLLFHYYDKDFNNEADTPDNFQSRRPNTSFCFLDIRSPGLGDTAMYLCATSRGEFYGYTFGSGTRLTVV.